This TCR beta chain is drawn from a study of shared clonotypes between healthy human individuals. For every subset, genomic DNA was evenly distributed across several immunoSEQ plates. Method: immunoSEQ multiplex PCR; TCRdb's copy keeps in-frame clones and lacks some. Among 450,000 to 650,000 clones listed, around 81% were seen once. The V end was cut by 4 bases, the J end by 6 bases, with 12 bases between. CDR1 and CDR2 from the germline V gene are SNHLY and FYNNEI. This CDR3 spans 13 amino acids. A single count supports this clone. The specimen sequenced was PBMCs. This chain links TRBV2 with TRBJ1-2, with D possibly matching TRBD1 (6 bases). The TCR originated in a woman between 40 and 50 years old in good health. Some clones in this sample may be carry-over from other donors' samples. The CDR3 region is CASSARGFNGYTF. The DNA of the CDR3 is TGTGCCAGCAGTGCCAGGGGATTTAATGGCTACACCTTC.